These T cell receptor beta chains were read from a single sample in a study of T cell responses to AZD1222 COVID-19 vaccine. Libraries were prepared by immunoSEQ multiplex PCR; TCRdb keeps only in-frame clonotypes and omits some of them. Of around 96,000 clones listed, over 80% are singletons. Sequenced material: peripheral blood, taken 28 days after the second AZD1222 dose. These receptors came from an adult who received the AZD1222 COVID-19 vaccine. The CDR3 runs from the conserved cysteine through the conserved F or W. The order of the fields is V gene, D gene, J gene, clone size, CDR3 DNA, CDR3 protein. D genes are given only for firm matches. Clone size is stated in some rows and not others, as once, few, many or a class when expanded.

>TRBV18|.|TRBJ1-4|.
TGTGCCAGCTCACCCCTAGACCAGGGGGAAAAACTGTTTTTT
CASSPLDQGEKLFF
>TRBV7-7|TRBD2|TRBJ2-5|.
TGTGCTAGCAGCTTACAACTAGCGGGGGGCCAAGAGACCCAGTACTTC
CASSLQLAGGQETQYF
>TRBV10-3|TRBD1|TRBJ2-1|.
TGTGCCATCAGTGACCGGACAGGGTCCTACAATGAGCAGTTCTTC
CAISDRTGSYNEQFF
>TRBV5-1|TRBD2|TRBJ2-1|.
TGCGCCAGCAGCTCAGCGGGGGGGCGGTCCTACAATGAGCAGTTCTTC
CASSSAGGRSYNEQFF
>TRBV28|.|TRBJ1-2|once
TGTGCCAGCACTTACGGACAGCCGTTACCCTATGGCTACACCTTC
CASTYGQPLPYGYTF
>TRBV11-2|.|TRBJ1-2|.
TGTGCCAGCAGCCCAAAGGTCGGACAAAACTATGGCTACACCTTC
CASSPKVGQNYGYTF
>TRBV5-8|.|TRBJ2-2|.
TGTGCCAGCAGCTTGAGACACAACACCGGGGAGCTGTTTTTT
CASSLRHNTGELFF
>TRBV24-1|.|TRBJ1-4|.
TGTGCCACCAGTGTATTCGGGCACTGTAATGAAAAACTGTTTTTT
CATSVFGHCNEKLFF
>TRBV6-5|.|TRBJ2-1|.
TGTGCCAGCAGTCCTCAACCCAATGAGCAGTTCTTC
CASSPQPNEQFF
>TRBV9|TRBD1|TRBJ2-2|.
TGTGCCAGCAGCCCCTTGGACAGGGGGGACACCGGGGAGCTGTTTTTT
CASSPLDRGDTGELFF
>TRBV5-1|.|TRBJ1-4|.
TGCGCCAGCAGCCTGGATCGAGGGCTCGATGAAAAACTGTTTTTT
CASSLDRGLDEKLFF
>TRBV20-1|.|TRBJ2-1|.
TGCAGTGCTAGTCTCGGCATCTATGAGCAGTTCTTC
CSASLGIYEQFF
>TRBV28|.|TRBJ1-5|.
TGTGCCAGCCCTACCGAAGTTCGGGACCAGCCCCAGCATTTT
CASPTEVRDQPQHF
>TRBV9|TRBD2|TRBJ2-3|.
TGTGCCAGCAGCGTACGGGGGGAAGCTACGCAGTATTTT
CASSVRGEATQYF
>TRBV6-4|TRBD2|TRBJ2-7|once
TGTGCCAGCAGTGACGGGACTAGCGGCCGGGGTAACGAGCAGTACTTC
CASSDGTSGRGNEQYF
>TRBV2|.|TRBJ1-2|.
TGTGCCAGCAGTGACATAAGGACAGTCTCTCGGGGCTACACCTTC
CASSDIRTVSRGYTF
>TRBV14|TRBD1|TRBJ1-2|.
TGTGCCAGCAGCCTACAGGGGGACTATGGCTACACCTTC
CASSLQGDYGYTF
>TRBV28|TRBD1|TRBJ1-1|.
TGTGCCAGCAGTCAGACAGGGGGTGGGGTTGGTACTGAAGCTTTCTTT
CASSQTGGGVGTEAFF
>TRBV18|.|TRBJ1-1|.
TGTGCCAGCTCACCCCCCGTGGCCAGAGACACTGAAGCTTTCTTT
CASSPPVARDTEAFF
>TRBV6-1|TRBD1|TRBJ1-1|.
TGTGCCAGCAGTGACCCCAGGGGGCCTAGTCCCCTCAACACTGAAGCTTTCTTT
CASSDPRGPSPLNTEAFF
>TRBV20-1|.|TRBJ2-7|.
TGCAGTGCTAGCGATTCCTACGAGCAGTACTTC
CSASDSYEQYF
>TRBV19|.|TRBJ2-7|.
TGTGCCAGTAGTAGAGGGTTCGCCGAGCAGTACTTC
CASSRGFAEQYF
>TRBV6-6|.|TRBJ2-3|.
TGTGCCAGCAGTTACGGGAGCACAGATACGCAGTATTTT
CASSYGSTDTQYF
>TRBV4-2|.|TRBJ1-5|.
TGTGCCAGCAGCCACACGACAGGATCGAGCAATCAGCCCCAGCATTTT
CASSHTTGSSNQPQHF
>TRBV29-1|TRBD2|TRBJ2-7|.
TGCAGCGTTGAACGACTAGCTGCCTACGAGCAGTACTTC
CSVERLAAYEQYF
>TRBV5-1|.|TRBJ2-7|few
TGCGCCAGCAGCTTGGCCGCGTACTCCTACGAGCAGTACTTC
CASSLAAYSYEQYF
>TRBV13|TRBD1|TRBJ2-7|once
TGTGCCAGCAGCGGAGGACAGGACCCCTACGAGCAGTACTTC
CASSGGQDPYEQYF
>TRBV9|.|TRBJ1-2|.
TGTGCCAGCAGCCCCTCTACTGGCTACACCTTC
CASSPSTGYTF
>TRBV18|.|TRBJ2-7|once
TGTGCCAGCTCACAAGAATACGAGCAGTACTTC
CASSQEYEQYF
>TRBV6-5|.|TRBJ2-7|.
TGTGCCAGCAGTTCCTTTGGCCCGGGACCTTACGAGCAGTACTTC
CASSSFGPGPYEQYF
>TRBV18|TRBD1|TRBJ1-1|.
TGTGCCAGCTCACCCCTACAGGGGATGAACACTGAAGCTTTCTTT
CASSPLQGMNTEAFF
>TRBV6-1|.|TRBJ1-4|.
TGTGCCAGCAGTGAATTCCCCAGCACGGGAGGCACTAATGAAAAACTGTTTTTT
CASSEFPSTGGTNEKLFF
>TRBV19|TRBD2|TRBJ2-3|.
TGTGCCAGTACAGCTAGCGGGGGGACCCGGACGCAGTATTTT
CASTASGGTRTQYF
>TRBV10-1|.|TRBJ1-1|.
TGCGCCAGCAGTGAACCAGCAGGGAAGTCCATGAACACTGAAGCTTTCTTT
CASSEPAGKSMNTEAFF
>TRBV2|.|TRBJ1-5|.
TGTGCCAGCAGTGCAGGGGAGTCTCAGCCCCAGCATTTT
CASSAGESQPQHF
>TRBV29-1|TRBD1|TRBJ1-2|.
TGCAGCACCCGGACAGGGGGGAACTATGGCTACACCTTC
CSTRTGGNYGYTF
>TRBV3-1/TRBV3-2|.|TRBJ1-2|.
TGTGCCAGCAGCCAAGGCGTGGGGGTTAGCTTGGGTGGCTACACCTTC
CASSQGVGVSLGGYTF
>TRBV5-5|.|TRBJ1-1|.
TGTGCCAGCAGCTGGTCCCCCGGGGACACTGAAGCTTTCTTT
CASSWSPGDTEAFF
>TRBV28|.|TRBJ1-2|.
TGTGCCAGCAGTCTTTATTCTAACTATGGCTACACCTTC
CASSLYSNYGYTF
>TRBV5-6|TRBD1|TRBJ1-3|once
TGTGCCAGCAGCTGGGACAGGGTGAACACCATATATTTT
CASSWDRVNTIYF
>TRBV28|.|TRBJ2-7|.
TGTGCCAGCAGTTTGGGCAGAACCTACGAGCAGTACTTC
CASSLGRTYEQYF
>TRBV11-3|TRBD2|TRBJ2-5|.
TGTGCCAGCAGCTTGGGACTAGCGGGAGGTTACCAAGAGACCCAGTACTTC
CASSLGLAGGYQETQYF
>TRBV5-4|.|TRBJ2-7|.
TGTGCCAGCAGCTTGATAGGTGGGTCCTACGAGCAGTACTTC
CASSLIGGSYEQYF
>TRBV7-9|.|TRBJ1-5|.
TGTGCCAGCAGCTTGCCGAAAATTAGGAGCAATCAGCCCCAGCATTTT
CASSLPKIRSNQPQHF
>TRBV10-2|.|TRBJ1-5|.
TGCGCCAGCAGTGAATCCGGACGCAATCAGCCCCAGCATTTT
CASSESGRNQPQHF
>TRBV6-7|.|TRBJ1-2|.
TGTGCCAGCAGTTACTCGCACCGACCCTCGGGGGTTGGCTACACCTTC
CASSYSHRPSGVGYTF
>TRBV5-1|TRBD2|TRBJ2-3|.
TGCGCCAGCAGCTTGGTCTCTAGCGGCCGCACAGATACGCAGTATTTT
CASSLVSSGRTDTQYF
>TRBV11-2|TRBD2|TRBJ2-7|once
TGTGCCAGCAGCTCAAAGCGGGGGCCCCCCCACGAGCAGTACTTC
CASSSKRGPPHEQYF
>TRBV10-3|TRBD1|TRBJ2-1|.
TGTGCCATCAGTGAGCCTCCCGACAGGGGTCCCTACAATGAGCAGTTCTTC
CAISEPPDRGPYNEQFF
>TRBV7-2|.|TRBJ1-5|.
TGTGCCAGCAGCTGGGGTAGCAATCAGCCCCAGCATTTT
CASSWGSNQPQHF
>TRBV5-4|.|TRBJ1-5|.
TGTGCCAGCAGCTTTTGGGGGGGCAATTCGGGTCAGCCCCAGCATTTT
CASSFWGGNSGQPQHF
>TRBV7-9|.|TRBJ1-1|once
TGTGCCAGCGCCTCCCCAACAGGCCTGAACACTGAAGCTTTCTTT
CASASPTGLNTEAFF
>TRBV2|.|TRBJ1-6|.
TGTGCCAGCAGTTTGCGGGGTCCGAATTCACCCCTCCACTTT
CASSLRGPNSPLHF